The rows below give T cell receptor beta chains drawn from one sample of a study of cytomegalovirus exposure and HLA in healthy donors. Sequencing used immunoSEQ multiplex PCR; TCRdb keeps in-frame clones, though not all of them. This sample lists around 120,000 clones; its ten largest clones have more than 3%. The specimen sequenced was PBMCs. The receptor set was obtained from a man between 18 and 35 years old in good health and CMV-seronegative. CDR3s include the opening cysteine and the closing phenylalanine or tryptophan. A D gene is named only where the DNA matches it firmly.

j_call d_call v_call cdr3_nt cdr3_aa
TRBJ1-4 . TRBV10-3 TGTGCCATCAGTGAAAGGAGGGAAAATGAAAAACTGTTTTTT CAISERRENEKLFF
TRBJ1-1 . TRBV9 TGTGCCAGCAGCGTAGTGGGCCGGAACACTGAAGCTTTCTTT CASSVVGRNTEAFF
TRBJ2-7 TRBD1 TRBV11-2 TGTGCCAGCAGCCTGAGAAGGGACAGTATCTACGAGCAGTACTTC CASSLRRDSIYEQYF
TRBJ2-4 TRBD1 TRBV11-2 TGTGCCAGCAGCTTAGCCGTCGACAGGGGTCCCAAAAACATTCAGTACTTC CASSLAVDRGPKNIQYF
TRBJ2-7 . TRBV5-1 TGCGCCAGCAGCTTTGGGGCCCCCAACAACGAGCAGTACTTC CASSFGAPNNEQYF
TRBJ2-7 TRBD2 TRBV19 TGTGCCAGTACCTACACTAGCGGCTCCTACGAGCAGTACTTC CASTYTSGSYEQYF
TRBJ2-5 TRBD1 TRBV5-1 TGCGCCAGCAGCTCGACAGGGGGCGGAGAGACCCAGTACTTC CASSSTGGGETQYF
TRBJ2-5 . TRBV7-7 TGTGCTAGCAGCTTAGAGCGGGAGACCCAGTACTTC CASSLERETQYF
TRBJ1-1 . TRBV5-1 TGCGCCAGCAGCTTGGGACAATCGAACACTGAAGCTTTCTTT CASSLGQSNTEAFF
TRBJ1-2 . TRBV9 TGTGCCAGCAGCCTTCCACAGGGAAATAACTATGGCTACACCTTC CASSLPQGNNYGYTF
TRBJ2-3 . TRBV27 TGTGCCAGCAGTTTAGTCCAAAGCACAGATACGCAGTATTTT CASSLVQSTDTQYF
TRBJ1-1 TRBD1 TRBV2 TGTGCCAGCAGCGCGAGGCAGGGGGTAAAAAATTATAACACTGAAGCTTTCTTT CASSARQGVKNYNTEAFF
TRBJ1-5 . TRBV2 TGTGCCAGCAGTGTGGAGTTCAATCAGCCCCAGCATTTT CASSVEFNQPQHF
TRBJ1-2 TRBD1 TRBV28 TGTGCCAGCAGTGCTGACAGGGGGCTAGAACGAGACACCTTC CASSADRGLERDTF